This T cell receptor (beta chain) was found in a study of T-cell memory formation after mild COVID-19 (dated by TCRdb to about 2021). With regard to the full study: TCR sequence clusters from the two donors were largely donor specific. Two young, previously healthy adult volunteers, one female and one male, were included in the cohort. Longitudinal TCRalpha and TCRbeta repertoire sequencing tracked T-cell clones expanding and contracting after mild COVID-19 in a couple of donors.

General conclusions and limits of the study: Clones that contracted from day 15 to 85 showed balanced CD4/CD8 phenotypes, whereas a second wave of clones that expanded from day 15 to 37 leaned towards CD4+. Only two mild cases were covered in the study, and larger cohorts including severe cases with pre-infection samples were considered necessary. The second-wave clones that peaked on day 37 were not confirmed to be SARS-CoV-2 specific. Contracting CD4+ clones were located mainly in the CM and EM memory subsets, whereas CD8+ clones were found to be enriched in EMRA. Some responding clones were detected in pre-infection memory, suggesting pre-existing cross-reactive memory T cells joined the SARS-CoV-2 response.

This clonotype appeared a single time. Its antigen specificity is not known. The record has no base qualities; no much larger clone is one base away. The data were produced on an Illumina NovaSeq 6000. TCRalpha and TCRbeta cDNA libraries were constructed by 5'RACE with constant-segment primers, with sample barcodes and unique molecular identifiers being introduced. RNA was extracted from every sample with Trizol reagent. Libraries were amplified in two PCR steps, with a second sample barcode and Illumina TruSeq adapters added in the second step. The libraries were sequenced on an Illumina NovaSeq using 2 x 150 bp paired-end reads. The authors' pipeline ran thus. The reads were demultiplexed and collapsed into UMI-guided consensus sequences using migec v1.2.7. Using mixcr v2.1.11, the UMI consensuses were aligned to TRA and TRB V and J templates and assembled into clonotypes. A clonotype was counted as expanded or contracted only if both edgeR and NoisET called the change significant, with noise models trained on biological replicates. edgeR calls used a false discovery rate-adjusted p below 0.01 and a log2 fold-change threshold of 1. As an exploratory analysis of dynamics, PCA with hierarchical clustering was applied to max-normalized trajectories of the 1000 most abundant clonotypes. Each responding clone was given a CD4 or CD8 phenotype based on the CD4+ and CD8+ repertoires, which had been sequenced separately. Using fastp at Q25 and MiXCR, TCRdb reprocessed the public reads and kept productive beta chains. Every CDR3 protein is listed once, alongside the most common genes and DNA of its rows. TCRdb's processing, not the study's, gives the V and J calls here. The sample table lists about 470,000 distinct CDR3 sequences, approximately 23% of them with a count of one. The top ten hold around an eighth of the sample.

PBMCs were isolated by Ficoll-Paque density gradient centrifugation. Measured from the cysteine to the phenylalanine, the CDR3 is 15 residues long. Here the CDR3 DNA is all that survives: 45 bases in frame from base 1. The V and J ends are trimmed by 0 bases and 6 bases, leaving 15 bases between them. Sequences MGHRA (CDR1) and YSYEKL (CDR2) are obtained from the germline V gene. The V and J genes are TRBV4-1 and TRBJ2-7, with the identity of the D gene unclear. This TCR was sampled from an adult woman who had mild COVID-19 (a few samples of this study predate the infection). The sample titles of this study are shuffled in the database, so cell type and time point are left out; the donor was told from shared clones. Sequencing was performed on PBMCs or a T cell subset sorted from them (not recorded which). The DNA reads as follows: TGCGCCAGCAGCCAAGAAGGGTCGGGCACGGGCGAGCAGTACTTC. It codes for CASSQEGSGTGEQYF.